The 22 T cell receptor beta chains below come from one sample, sequenced in a study of T cells in Graves' hyperthyroidism and ophthalmopathy. The investigators amplified TCR beta CDR3 regions from RNA transcripts. The TCR CDR3 first-round RT-PCR relied on the HTBI primer set. TCRdb independently ran MiXCR on the multiplex PCR reads; one entry per CDR3 protein. Of about half a million distinct CDR3 sequences listed, about 20% are singletons. The specimen was blood. These receptors all come from a woman in her seventies with Graves' ophthalmopathy.

The chain uses TRBV6-5 and TRBJ2-2, with 7 bases fitting TRBD2. The trim removed 0 bases at V and 6 bases at J, leaving 10 bases unmatched. CDR1 and CDR2 (germline): MNHEY, SVGAGI. CDR3 length: 17 amino acids. CDR3 in amino acids: CASSYSIIREVSGELFF. CDR3 nucleotides: TGTGCCAGCAGTTACTCGATCATCCGGGAGGTATCCGGGGAGCTGTTTTTT.

This clonotype has ten or more counts. The rearrangement links TRBV12-3 or TRBV12-4 to TRBJ2-1, with D uncertain. V lost 3 bases and J 7 bases, leaving 13 bases between the germline ends. The CDR3 has 14 amino acids. The CDR3 DNA sequence: TGTGCCAGCAGTTTGGCGCTAGGGTTGAATGAGCAGTTCTTC. Its translation: CASSLALGLNEQFF.

This clonotype has ten or more counts. V usage is TRBV28 and J usage is TRBJ1-2; 7 bases fit TRBD1. V dropped 6 bases and J dropped 4; count of bases not matched to a gene: 11. The CDR3 covers 15 residues. The germline CDR1 and CDR2 sequences are MDHEN and SYDVKM. The CDR3: CASSLYRGRGYGYTF. The CDR3 DNA sequence: TGTGCCAGCAGCCTATACAGGGGTCGGGGCTATGGCTACACCTTC.

In this sample, this clonotype turned up a few times. This chain connects TRBV19 to TRBJ2-2; D ambiguous. V shed 7 bases and J shed 4 bases, with 4 bases lying between them. This CDR3 comprises 11 residues. Germline CDR1 reads LNHDA; CDR2 reads SQIVND (reference sequence). This CDR3 is CASTFTGELFF. Here the CDR3 DNA reads TGTGCCAGTACGTTCACCGGGGAGCTGTTTTTT.

This clonotype was observed many times. The chain couples TRBV28 to TRBJ1-2, with 10 bases lining up with TRBD1. Germline CDR1 MDHEN, CDR2 SYDVKM. The CDR3 runs to 14 residues. With 6 bases clipped from V and 2 bases from J, the junction kept 3 bases outside the gene matches. In DNA, the CDR3 is TGTGCCAGCAGCAGGGGACAGGGGAACTATGGCTACACCTTC. Translated, it gives CASSRGQGNYGYTF.

In this sample, this clonotype turned up a few times. V and J are TRBV11-2 and TRBJ2-7, with D hard to call. The CDR3 is made up of 13 amino acids. Per the germline V gene, CDR1 is SGHAT and CDR2 is FQNNGV. V lost 3 bases to trimming and J lost 3 bases, with 9 bases between them. The CDR3: CASSFPENYEQYF. DNA of the CDR3: TGTGCCAGCAGCTTTCCAGAAAACTACGAGCAGTACTTC. The variable domain in full, completed from reference TRBV11-2 and TRBJ2-7, reads EAGVAQSPRYKIIEKRQSVAFWCNPISGHATLYWYQQILGQGPKLLIQFQNNGVVDDSQLPKDRFSAERLKGVDSTLKIQPAKLEDSAVYLCASSFPENYEQYFGPGTRLTVT.

This clonotype has a handful of counts. The rearrangement links TRBV7-6 to TRBJ1-1; D possibly corresponds to TRBD1 (6 bases). V gave up 1 base and J gave up 6 bases, with 15 bases separating them. Germline V lookup: CDR1 SGHVS, CDR2 FNYEAQ. The length of the CDR3 is 15 residues. CDR3 nucleotide sequence: TGTGCCAGCAGCTTAGACAGGGACGCTGCTGCTGAAGCTTTCTTT. Translating it yields CASSLDRDAAAEAFF.

This clonotype was seen many times. The chain links TRBV2 to TRBJ1-5, with D possibly matching TRBD1 (6 bases). This CDR3 region has 16 residues. The germline V gene encodes CDR1 SNHLY and CDR2 FYNNEI. Trimming took 6 bases from V and 2 from J, leaving 17 bases between them. CDR3 in amino acids: CASSLRGALGNQPQHF. CDR3 in DNA: TGTGCCAGCAGCCTTCGGGGGGCGCTTGGCAATCAGCCCCAGCATTTT.

This chain joins TRBV20-1 and TRBJ2-1, with 11 nucleotides matching TRBD2. The germline gives CDR1 DFQATT, CDR2 SNEGSKA (reference sequence). V dropped 0 bases and J dropped 6; count of bases not matched to a gene: 7. The CDR3 covers 16 residues. The CDR3 nucleotides read TGCAGTGCTAGAGATTACCGTCTAGCGGGAGGCAATGAGCAGTTCTTC. This gives the protein CSARDYRLAGGNEQFF.

This clonotype was observed a few times. The chain joins TRBV20-1 to TRBJ2-7; D remains unclear. V was pared by 3 bases and J by 5 bases, with 11 bases between. The germline V gene encodes CDR1 DFQATT and CDR2 SNEGSKA (reference sequence). The CDR3 is 12 residues long. CDR3 protein: CSARQWVDEQYF. The CDR3 DNA sequence: TGCAGTGCTAGGCAGTGGGTGGACGAGCAGTACTTC.

This clonotype was counted many times. The CDR3 DNA is TGCAGTGCTTTACTAGCGGGTGCAAACCAAGAGACCCAGTACTTC. It codes for CSALLAGANQETQYF. This chain uses TRBV20-1 with TRBJ2-5; 9 nucleotides align to TRBD2. V dropped 5 bases and J dropped 0; count of bases not matched to a gene: 7. This CDR3 comprises 15 residues. Germline assignment: CDR1 DFQATT and CDR2 SNEGSKA (reference sequence).

The chain joins TRBV5-6 to TRBJ2-5, with unresolved D. The CDR3 has 15 residues. CDR1 is SGHDT and CDR2 is YYEEEE in the germline V gene. V shed 2 bases and J shed 4 bases, with 15 bases lying between them. The CDR3 coding sequence is TGTGCCAGCAGCTTAGGCCTTCTCTCTCCAGAGACCCAGTACTTC. Its protein product is CASSLGLLSPETQYF.

The V and J genes are TRBV2 and TRBJ1-2; the D is unclear. V lost 4 bases to trimming and J lost 0 bases, with 6 bases between them. Germline CDR1 and CDR2: SNHLY and FYNNEI. The CDR3 length is 13 residues. The CDR3 coding sequence is TGTGCCAGCAGTGGCACCACTAACTATGGCTACACCTTC. It encodes CASSGTTNYGYTF.

This clonotype was counted only a few times. The rearrangement joins TRBV6-1 to TRBJ1-2, with a weak D call TRBD1 (5 bases). The V end was cut by 2 bases, the J end by 6 bases, with 10 bases between. From germline, CDR1 is MNHNS and CDR2 SASEGT. This CDR3 comprises 13 residues. The CDR3 coding sequence is TGTGCCAGCAGTGAACGCCAGGGCCATGGCTACACCTTC. Translation: CASSERQGHGYTF.

This clonotype is a singleton in its sample. The DNA of the CDR3 is TGTGCCAGCAGTTTAGCGGGAGAGGAAAACATTCAGTACTTC. Amino acid sequence: CASSLAGEENIQYF. V and J are TRBV28 and TRBJ2-4, with 7 bases lining up with TRBD2. V trimming: 2 bases; J trimming: 5 bases; junction bases outside the gene matches: 3. The CDR3 contains 14 residues. CDR1 is MDHEN, CDR2 SYDVKM, per germline.

This clonotype was seen more than once but under ten times. The CDR3 loop is CASSLGDLFPYEQYF. The CDR3 DNA reads TGTGCCAGCAGTTTAGGCGACCTCTTCCCCTACGAGCAGTACTTC. The chain joins TRBV12-3 or TRBV12-4 to TRBJ2-7; no definite D call. This CDR3 contains 15 residues. V dropped 1 base and J dropped 2 bases, with 12 bases sitting between them.

The rearrangement links TRBV5-1 to TRBJ2-7; D might be TRBD1 (6 bases). Trimming cost V 4 bases and J 6 bases, with 17 bases left between them. Germline CDR1 reads SGHRS; CDR2 reads YFSETQ. The CDR3 has 14 residues. The CDR3 DNA reads TGCGCCAGCAGCCCTCGGACAGAGCATTCCGAGCAGTACTTC. Encoded protein: CASSPRTEHSEQYF.

This clonotype was seen a few times. The CDR3 nucleotides are TGTGCCACCAGCAGAGGCACAGGGATGGACCAAAACATTCAGTACTTC. This translates into CATSRGTGMDQNIQYF. The gene calls are TRBV15 and TRBJ2-4; possibly TRBD1 for D (6 bases). The germline V gene has CDR1 LNHNV and CDR2 YYDKDF (reference sequence). This CDR3 is 16 amino acids long. V was pared by 1 base and J by 5 bases, with 15 bases between.

This clonotype was seen a few times. V gene TRBV11-2 combines with J gene TRBJ2-3; 12 bases match TRBD2. The CDR3 extends over 18 amino acids. Germline lookup yields CDR1 SGHAT and CDR2 FQNNGV. V shed 2 bases and J 9 bases; nucleotides not matched to a gene: 15. The CDR3, as DNA: TGTGCCAGCAGCTTACTCGTCAGGACTAGCGGGAAAACTAGCACGCAGTATTTT. Protein product: CASSLLVRTSGKTSTQYF.

V gene TRBV5-6 combines with J gene TRBJ2-7; 7 nucleotides align to TRBD1. Germline trimming cut 0 bases from V and 3 bases from J; bases unmatched to any gene: 3. The CDR3 consists of 14 residues. Germline V gene lookup returns CDR1 SGHDT and CDR2 YYEEEE. The CDR3 protein is CASSLGRGYYEQYF. CDR3 sequence (DNA): TGTGCCAGCAGCTTGGGCAGGGGGTACTACGAGCAGTACTTC.

In its sample, this clonotype was seen many times. This chain links TRBV2 with TRBJ2-3; 9 nucleotides agree with TRBD2. CDR1 SNHLY and CDR2 FYNNEI come from the germline V gene. The V gene end was trimmed by 1 base and the J gene end by 2 bases; junction bases not matched to a gene: 4. This CDR3 has 16 residues. CDR3 protein: CASSEGLAGTTDTQYF. CDR3 DNA sequence: TGTGCCAGCAGTGAAGGGCTAGCGGGGACCACAGATACGCAGTATTTT.

J is TRBJ1-5 and V is TRBV20-1; 7 bases align to TRBD1. V shed 6 bases, J shed 4 bases, and the junction held 3 bases outside the gene matches. The CDR3 consists of 12 residues. Germline V lookup: CDR1 DFQATT, CDR2 SNEGSKA (reference sequence). The CDR3 loop reads CSAPRGNQPQHF. The CDR3 DNA follows: TGCAGTGCGCCCAGGGGGAATCAGCCCCAGCATTTT.